This is a list of T cell receptor beta chains from one sample in a study of PD-1 blockade in mismatch repair-deficient tumors. Libraries were prepared by immunoSEQ multiplex PCR; TCRdb keeps only in-frame clonotypes and omits some of them. The repertoire has 75,000 to 85,000 clones, about 85% of them found once; the top ten carry more than 2.5%. Source: peripheral blood, taken 12 weeks after starting pembrolizumab. Every receptor here comes from an adult with mismatch repair-deficient cancer. Both conserved end residues are part of each CDR3. A D gene is named only where the DNA matches it firmly. Size is stated for part of the rows, as once, few or many counts, or as a class when the clone is expanded.

V	size	J	D	DNA	CDR3
TRBV7-9	once	TRBJ2-2	NA	TGTGCCAGCAGCCGGGTCCCCGGGGAGCTGTTTTTT	CASSRVPGELFF
TRBV28	NA	TRBJ1-1	NA	TGTGCCAGCAGTTTCCGGGGGAATGAAGCTTTCTTT	CASSFRGNEAFF
TRBV12-5	NA	TRBJ2-1	TRBD2	TGTGCTAGTGGTTTTCGACTAGCGGGAGAGTCTGTCTACAATGAGCAGTTCTTC	CASGFRLAGESVYNEQFF
TRBV19	once	TRBJ2-7	TRBD2	TGTGCCAGTAGTTTGGCGGGAGCCTACGAGCAGTACTTC	CASSLAGAYEQYF
TRBV5-1	once	TRBJ2-2	NA	TGCGCCAGCAGCTTGGGTCAGGGAGCGGGCACCGGGGAGCTGTTTTTT	CASSLGQGAGTGELFF
TRBV9	NA	TRBJ2-1	TRBD2	TGTGCCAGCAGCGCAAGAGGGGGTGCGGGAGGGCCTTACAATGAGCAGTTCTTC	CASSARGGAGGPYNEQFF
TRBV19	NA	TRBJ2-2	NA	TGTGCCAGTAATGCACAGGAGAACACCGGGGAGCTGTTTTTT	CASNAQENTGELFF
TRBV6-6	NA	TRBJ2-5	NA	TGTGCCAGCAGTCTTCGGACAGGGAGGGTAGCAGAGACCCAGTACTTC	CASSLRTGRVAETQYF
TRBV5-6	NA	TRBJ1-1	NA	TGTGCCAGCAGCTTGGTTGGGGGGATGAACACTGAAGCTTTCTTT	CASSLVGGMNTEAFF
TRBV2	NA	TRBJ2-5	TRBD1	TGTGCCAGCAGTCGATCAGGGGGCAGGGGAGAGACCCAGTACTTC	CASSRSGGRGETQYF
TRBV19	once	TRBJ1-1	TRBD1	TGTGCCAGTAGGAAGAAACCAGGGGGCGCGAACACTGAAGCTTTCTTT	CASRKKPGGANTEAFF
TRBV7-9	NA	TRBJ1-2	TRBD1	TGTGCCAGCAGCTTGCCCCGGGACAGGGTCCACTATGGCTACACCTTC	CASSLPRDRVHYGYTF
TRBV7-9	NA	TRBJ1-4	NA	TGTGCCAGCAGTATCACAGGGGAAAAACTGTTTTTT	CASSITGEKLFF
TRBV5-6	NA	TRBJ1-1	NA	TGTGCCAGCAGCCATGCCGGTTTGGCTTTCTTT	CASSHAGLAFF
TRBV11-2	NA	TRBJ2-7	NA	TGTGCCAGCAGCTTAGAGGGCAATAAGCGGCGATACGAGCAGTACTTC	CASSLEGNKRRYEQYF
TRBV4-2	NA	TRBJ1-3	NA	TGTGCCAGCAGCTCCACAGTAAGCTCTGGAAACACCATATATTTT	CASSSTVSSGNTIYF
TRBV7-2	NA	TRBJ2-1	TRBD2	TGTGCCAGCAGACGGGACCCTAGCGGCTCCTACAATGAGCAGTTCTTC	CASRRDPSGSYNEQFF
TRBV11-2	few	TRBJ2-3	NA	TGTGCCAGCAGCTTGGATCTAGGGAATACGCAGTATTTT	CASSLDLGNTQYF
TRBV11-2	once	TRBJ2-5	TRBD2	TGTGCCAGCAGCTTATACAGCGGGAAAGAGACCCAGTACTTC	CASSLYSGKETQYF
TRBV7-9	NA	TRBJ1-1	NA	TGTGCCAGCAGCTTAGAACTTCGACAAGCTTTCTTT	CASSLELRQAFF
TRBV6-1	NA	TRBJ2-7	TRBD1	TGTGCCAGCAGCCGGACAGGGGGCCCCTACGAGCAGTACTTC	CASSRTGGPYEQYF
TRBV11-2	once	TRBJ2-7	TRBD2	TGTGCCAGCAGAGTTTACGCGCGGGAGGGTCACGAGCAGTACTTC	CASRVYAREGHEQYF
TRBV18	NA	TRBJ2-5	NA	TGTGCCAGCTCACCCACGACAGAAGAGACCCAGTACTTC	CASSPTTEETQYF
TRBV29-1	NA	TRBJ1-1	TRBD1	TGCAGCGCTGTTCGCGGGACAGCGAACTCTGAAGCTTTCTTT	CSAVRGTANSEAFF
TRBV7-9	few	TRBJ1-2	NA	TGTGCCAGCAGCTTAGCAGCAGGGAAAGGCTACACCTTC	CASSLAAGKGYTF
TRBV6-1	NA	TRBJ2-2	TRBD1	TGTGCCAGCAGTGTTCGGCAGGGGGCGTCCGGGGAGCTGTTTTTT	CASSVRQGASGELFF
TRBV28	once	TRBJ2-5	NA	TGTGCCAGCGTAGGCGGGGAGGAGACCCAGTACTTC	CASVGGEETQYF
TRBV6-5	NA	TRBJ1-5	NA	TGTGCCAGCAAAAAGGGGTCAGTTGGCAATCAGCCCCAGCATTTT	CASKKGSVGNQPQHF
TRBV11-2	NA	TRBJ2-7	TRBD2	TGTGCCAGCAGCCCCCTCTCCCGAACTAGCGGGAAAATCTACGAGCAGTACTTC	CASSPLSRTSGKIYEQYF
TRBV7-9	NA	TRBJ2-7	TRBD1	TGTGCCAGCAGCTCCCTGGACAGGGTCTTGGCCTACGAGCAGTACTTC	CASSSLDRVLAYEQYF
TRBV11-2	NA	TRBJ1-1	NA	TGTGCCAGCAGCTTAGCGATGGCGGGCGGTGAAGCTTTCTTT	CASSLAMAGGEAFF
TRBV5-6	once	TRBJ2-1	TRBD2	TGTGCCAGCAGCTTGAGACTAGCGGGAGCCCCTGAGCAGTTCTTC	CASSLRLAGAPEQFF
TRBV18	NA	TRBJ1-1	NA	TGTGCCAGCTCACCCTGGGGAGACACTGAAGCTTTCTTT	CASSPWGDTEAFF
TRBV10-2	NA	TRBJ2-3	NA	TGCGCCAGCAGCGCGGACACCGAGGTAGATACGCAGTATTTT	CASSADTEVDTQYF
TRBV11-2	NA	TRBJ2-3	TRBD2	TGTGCCAGCAGCTTAACCGGGGCGGGAGGGTCGGATACGCAGTATTTT	CASSLTGAGGSDTQYF
TRBV30	NA	TRBJ1-4	TRBD1	TGTGCCTGGACCGGGACAGGAGATGAAAAACTGTTTTTT	CAWTGTGDEKLFF
TRBV5-8	once	TRBJ2-3	NA	TGTGCCAGCAGCAGGACAGTAAGCACAGATACGCAGTATTTT	CASSRTVSTDTQYF
TRBV27	NA	TRBJ2-1	TRBD2	TGTGCCAGCACCCGACTAGCGGGAAGCAATGAGCAGTTCTTC	CASTRLAGSNEQFF
TRBV2	NA	TRBJ1-1	NA	TGTGCCAGCAGTGGCAAACGTGGCACTGAAGCTTTCTTT	CASSGKRGTEAFF
TRBV5-6	NA	TRBJ1-5	NA	TGTGCCAGCAGCTTGGGGGGGGCAGATCAGCCCCAGCATTTT	CASSLGGADQPQHF
TRBV18	NA	TRBJ2-3	TRBD2	TGTGCCAGCTCACCAGCAAAGCGGGGAGCGGATACGCAGTATTTT	CASSPAKRGADTQYF
TRBV7-9	NA	TRBJ2-5	TRBD2	TGTGCCAGCAGCGCAGGGACTAGCGGACAAGAGACCCAGTACTTC	CASSAGTSGQETQYF
TRBV4-2	NA	TRBJ2-1	NA	TGTGCCAGCAGCCACTGGGGTAGTGTCAATGAGCAGTTCTTC	CASSHWGSVNEQFF
TRBV11-1	NA	TRBJ2-7	TRBD1	TGTGCCAGCAGCCTGAACAGGGGGCGCTTGAACGAGCAGTACTTC	CASSLNRGRLNEQYF
TRBV5-1	NA	TRBJ2-1	NA	TGCGCCAGCAGTCGGGACACCACCTACAATGAGCAGTTCTTC	CASSRDTTYNEQFF
TRBV4-1	NA	TRBJ2-2	NA	TGCGCCAGCAGCCAAGGGTCCGGGGAGCTGTTTTTT	CASSQGSGELFF
TRBV27	NA	TRBJ2-2	TRBD2	TGTGCCAGCAGGTCCCTAGCGGGAGTTACCGGGGAGCTGTTTTTT	CASRSLAGVTGELFF
TRBV14	NA	TRBJ2-1	NA	TGTGCCAGCAGCCAAGAAGTCCCCGACGCGGGAATTTACAATGAGCAGTTCTTC	CASSQEVPDAGIYNEQFF
TRBV2	NA	TRBJ2-7	NA	TGTGCCAGCAGTTCCCCCCAGGCGGAAACCTACGAGCAGTACTTC	CASSSPQAETYEQYF